This T cell receptor beta chain was recovered during a study of shared clonotypes between healthy human individuals. Of note for this clone: Its specificity is unknown.

The CDR3 totals 13 residues. Germline CDR1 reads MDHEN; CDR2 reads SYDVKM. The V and J ends lost 5 bases and 3 bases respectively, with 11 bases between them. All of the donors resided in Nashville, Tennessee, and each was a Caucasian adult. Generated by immunoSEQ multiplex PCR, the TCRdb table keeps only in-frame clones and is missing some. This sample has about 490,000 clones; 81% occur once, and the top ten carry 12%. The study, taken as a whole, reports: Deeper or shallower sequencing was expected to change how clonotypes are shared among donors. In this cohort, only blood was sampled, and tissue repertoires likely differ.

This clonotype was sampled from a woman between 40 and 50 years old in good health. Some clones in this sample may be carry-over from other donors' samples. Sequencing used PBMCs. This rearrangement joins TRBV28 to TRBJ2-7; TRBD1 is a possible D gene (6 bases). CDR3 region: CASSLDRIYEQYF. CDR3 DNA sequence: TGTGCCAGCAGTCTGGACAGAATCTACGAGCAGTACTTC.